This TCR beta chain was obtained from a study of shared clonotypes between healthy human individuals. The data were produced by immunoSEQ multiplex PCR, yet TCRdb's version contains in-frame clones alone and is incomplete. The profile covers some 740,000 clones, with 90% to 95% appearing a single time and approximately 25% taken by the ten largest. Only CD45RO-negative cells positively selected for CCR7 counted as naive CD8 cells, so terminally differentiated effector memory CD45RA+ cells were excluded. Study-wide results and limits: Larger estimated richness was generally recorded for naive subsets relative to memory subsets. The study found lower generation probabilities in non-shared clonotypes than in those shared by all four donors. In having few donors, the study represented limited genetic and exposure-history diversity.

With regard to this clone: As yet, its antigen is unknown.

With 5 bases clipped from V and 5 bases from J, the junction kept 14 bases outside the gene matches. The CDR3 has 16 residues. Per the germline V gene, CDR1 is SEHNR and CDR2 is FQNEAQ (reference sequence). The clonotype comes from a man aged 30 to 39 in good health. The sequenced sample consisted of naive CD8+ T cells sorted from blood. The chain carries TRBV7-9 and TRBJ2-5; 7 positions agree with TRBD1. This CDR3 is CASSLLGRGLKETQYF. In nucleotides, the CDR3 is TGTGCCAGCAGCCTCCTTGGTAGGGGGCTCAAGGAGACCCAGTACTTC. Variable domain in full (rest from reference TRBV7-9 and TRBJ2-5): DTGVSQNPRHKITKRGQNVTFRCDPISEHNRLYWYRQTLGQGPEFLTYFQNEAQLEKSRLLSDRFSAERPKGSFSTLEIQRTEQGDSAMYLCASSLLGRGLKETQYFGPGTRLLVL.